One sample yielded the 5 T cell receptor beta chains listed below, sequenced in a study of PD-1 blockade in mismatch repair-deficient tumors. Profiled with immunoSEQ multiplex PCR; TCRdb holds only in-frame clones, not every one. The sample includes tens of thousands of clones, over 70% of them seen just once. The sequencing here drew on peripheral blood, taken 12 weeks after starting pembrolizumab. The source of these receptors is an adult with mismatch repair-deficient cancer.

The chain has TRBV19 and TRBJ2-2; D is unclear. The V end was cut by 1 base, the J end by 4 bases, with 7 bases between. CDR1 and CDR2 (germline): LNHDA, SQIVND (reference sequence). CDR3 length: 14 amino acids. The CDR3 protein is CASSIALGTGELFF. The DNA for the CDR3 is TGTGCCAGTAGTATAGCTTTGGGCACCGGGGAGCTGTTTTTT.

This clone was seen a few times. The genes are TRBV7-2 and TRBJ2-7; 15 bases fit TRBD2. V was pared by 5 bases and J by 7 bases, with 3 bases of the junction left unmatched. This CDR3 has 14 amino acids. CDR1 is SGHTA and CDR2 is FQGNSA in the germline V gene. The CDR3 DNA is TGTGCCAGCAGCCAAGGGACTAGCGGGAGGGAGCAGTACTTC. It encodes CASSQGTSGREQYF.

This chain uses TRBV6-4 with TRBJ2-1; D not certain. Trimming left V 0 bases short and J 4 bases short, with 10 bases between. CDR1 is MRHNA, CDR2 SNTAGT, per germline. The CDR3 contains 15 residues. Written as DNA, the CDR3 is TGTGCCAGCAGTGACTCAGGCGGAACTTACAATGAGCAGTTCTTC. Translating gives CASSDSGGTYNEQFF.

J is TRBJ2-1 and V is TRBV4-2, with D perhaps matching TRBD2 (7 bases). This CDR3 is built from 19 residues. Germline loops: CDR1 LGHNA, CDR2 YNFKEQ. Trimming pared 0 bases from V and 0 bases from J, leaving 18 bases between. CDR3 sequence reads: CASSQEPFGGADSYNEQFF. In DNA, the CDR3 is TGTGCCAGCAGCCAAGAACCCTTTGGGGGGGCCGACTCCTACAATGAGCAGTTCTTC.

The rearrangement links TRBV6-5 to TRBJ1-2; TRBD1 matches at 7 bases. V lost 6 bases and J lost 7; bases outside the gene matches: 14. The V gene's germline CDR1 is MNHEY and CDR2 SVGAGI. The CDR3 has 15 residues. CDR3 amino acids: CASSDGQAGGGGYTF. DNA of the CDR3: TGTGCCAGCAGCGACGGACAGGCCGGCGGGGGTGGCTACACCTTC.